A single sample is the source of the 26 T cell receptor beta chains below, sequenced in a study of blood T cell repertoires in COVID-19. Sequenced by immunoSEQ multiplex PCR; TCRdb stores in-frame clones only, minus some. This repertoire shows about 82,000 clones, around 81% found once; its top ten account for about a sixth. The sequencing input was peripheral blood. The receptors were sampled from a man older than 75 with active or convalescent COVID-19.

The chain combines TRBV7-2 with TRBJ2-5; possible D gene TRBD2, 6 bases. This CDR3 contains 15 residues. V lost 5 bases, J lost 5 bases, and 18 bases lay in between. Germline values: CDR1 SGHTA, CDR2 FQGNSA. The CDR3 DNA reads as TGTGCCAGCAGCCCCCCTGGCGGGGTGCTGGAGACCCAGTACTTC. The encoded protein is CASSPPGGVLETQYF.

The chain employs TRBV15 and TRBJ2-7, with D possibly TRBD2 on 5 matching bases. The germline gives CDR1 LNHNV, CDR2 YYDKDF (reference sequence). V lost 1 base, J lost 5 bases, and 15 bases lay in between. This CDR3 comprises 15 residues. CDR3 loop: CATSRGVNPEDEQYV. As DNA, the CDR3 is TGTGCCACCAGCAGAGGGGTGAATCCGGAGGACGAGCAGTACGTC.

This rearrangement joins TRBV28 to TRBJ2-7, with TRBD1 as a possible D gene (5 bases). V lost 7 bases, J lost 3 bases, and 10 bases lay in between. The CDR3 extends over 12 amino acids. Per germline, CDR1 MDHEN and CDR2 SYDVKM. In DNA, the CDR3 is TGTGCCAGCACCGGGCAGGGCTACGAGCAGTACGTC. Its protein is CASTGQGYEQYV.

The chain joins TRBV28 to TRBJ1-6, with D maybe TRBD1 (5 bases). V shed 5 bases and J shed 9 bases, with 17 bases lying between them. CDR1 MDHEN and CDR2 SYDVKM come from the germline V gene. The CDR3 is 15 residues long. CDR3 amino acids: CASSPQGVGGSPLHF. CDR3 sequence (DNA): TGTGCCAGCAGTCCGCAGGGCGTCGGTGGTTCACCCCTCCACTTT.

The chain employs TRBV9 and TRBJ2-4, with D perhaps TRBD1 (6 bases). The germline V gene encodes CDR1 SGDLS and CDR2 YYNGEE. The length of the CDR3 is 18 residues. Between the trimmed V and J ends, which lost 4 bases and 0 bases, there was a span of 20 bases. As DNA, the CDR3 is TGTGCCAGCAGCCCTCAACTCAGGACAGATCTAGCCAAAAACATTCAGTACTTC. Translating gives CASSPQLRTDLAKNIQYF.

CDR3 bases: TGTGCCAGCAGCCCCCTTGGGGGACAGGGGGTCCACGAGCAGTACGTC. Translating gives CASSPLGGQGVHEQYV. The rearrangement uses TRBV7-8 and TRBJ2-7, with 11 bases aligning to TRBD1. V was pared by 5 bases and J by 5 bases, with 11 bases of the junction left unmatched. CDR1 and CDR2 from the germline V gene are SGHVS and FQNEAQ. This CDR3 contains 16 residues.

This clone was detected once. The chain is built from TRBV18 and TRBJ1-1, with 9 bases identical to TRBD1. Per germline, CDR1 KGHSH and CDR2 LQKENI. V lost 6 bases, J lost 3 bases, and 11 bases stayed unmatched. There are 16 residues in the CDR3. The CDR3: CASSFGTGRIDTEAFF. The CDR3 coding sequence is TGTGCCAGCTCCTTTGGGACAGGGAGAATTGACACTGAAGCTTTCTTT.

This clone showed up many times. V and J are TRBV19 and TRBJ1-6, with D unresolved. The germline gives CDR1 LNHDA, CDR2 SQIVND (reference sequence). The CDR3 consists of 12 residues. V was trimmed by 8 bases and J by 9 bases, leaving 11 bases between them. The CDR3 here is CASELTGSPLHF. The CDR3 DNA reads TGTGCCAGTGAATTGACGGGTTCACCCCTCCACTTT.

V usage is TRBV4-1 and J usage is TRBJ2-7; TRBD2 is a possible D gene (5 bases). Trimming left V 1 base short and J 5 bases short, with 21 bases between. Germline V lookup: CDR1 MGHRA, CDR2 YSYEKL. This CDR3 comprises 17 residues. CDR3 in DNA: TGCGCCAGCAGCCAAGTGAGGTTGAGGGTGGGTTATAACGAGCAGTACGTC. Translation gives CASSQVRLRVGYNEQYV.

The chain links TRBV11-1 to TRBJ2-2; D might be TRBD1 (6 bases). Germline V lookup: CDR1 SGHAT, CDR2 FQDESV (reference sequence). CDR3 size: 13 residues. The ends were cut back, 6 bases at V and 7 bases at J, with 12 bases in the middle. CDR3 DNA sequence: TGTGCCAGCAGTAACCAGGGGATCGGGGAGCTGTTTTTT. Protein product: CASSNQGIGELFF.

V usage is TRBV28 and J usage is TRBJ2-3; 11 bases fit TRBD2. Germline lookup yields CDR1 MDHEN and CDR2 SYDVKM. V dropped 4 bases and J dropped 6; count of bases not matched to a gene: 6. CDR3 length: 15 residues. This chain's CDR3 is CASSSPSGGRDTQYF. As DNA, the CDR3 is TGTGCCAGCAGTTCCCCTAGCGGGGGGAGGGATACGCAGTATTTT.

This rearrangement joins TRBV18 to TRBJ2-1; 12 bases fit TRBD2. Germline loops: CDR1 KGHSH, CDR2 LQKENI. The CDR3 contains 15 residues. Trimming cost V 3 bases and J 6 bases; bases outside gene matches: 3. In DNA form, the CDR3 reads TGTGCCAGCTCACCGTGGACTAGCGGGGCCAATGAGCAGTTCTTC. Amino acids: CASSPWTSGANEQFF.

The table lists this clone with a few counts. The CDR3 DNA reads TGTGCCAGCAGTTACGACAGGTGGTACGAGCAGTACGTC. Translating it yields CASSYDRWYEQYV. This chain uses TRBV6-6 with TRBJ2-7; perhaps TRBD1 as D (6 bases). The CDR3 sequence is 13 residues long. CDR1 is MNHNY, CDR2 SVGAGI, per germline (reference sequence). Trimming stripped 2 bases from V and 4 bases from J, with 9 bases between.

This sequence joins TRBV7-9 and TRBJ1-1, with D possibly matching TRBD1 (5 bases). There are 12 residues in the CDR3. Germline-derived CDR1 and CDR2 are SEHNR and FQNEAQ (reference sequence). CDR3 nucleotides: TGTGCTGGCGGGACCATGAACACTGAAGCTTTCTTT. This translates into CAGGTMNTEAFF.

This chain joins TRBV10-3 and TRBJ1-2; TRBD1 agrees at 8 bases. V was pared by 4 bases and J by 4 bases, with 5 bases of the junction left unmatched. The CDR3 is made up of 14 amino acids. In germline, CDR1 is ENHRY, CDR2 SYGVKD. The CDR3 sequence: CAISAGQGSYGYTF. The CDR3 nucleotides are TGTGCCATCAGTGCCGGACAGGGAAGCTATGGCTACACCTTC.

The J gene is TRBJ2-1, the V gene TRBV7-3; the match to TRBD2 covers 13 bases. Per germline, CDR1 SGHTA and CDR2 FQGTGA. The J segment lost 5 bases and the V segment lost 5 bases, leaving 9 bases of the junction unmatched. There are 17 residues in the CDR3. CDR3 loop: CASSPLIGTSGNNEQFF. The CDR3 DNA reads TGTGCCAGCAGCCCGCTGATCGGGACTAGCGGGAACAATGAGCAGTTCTTC.

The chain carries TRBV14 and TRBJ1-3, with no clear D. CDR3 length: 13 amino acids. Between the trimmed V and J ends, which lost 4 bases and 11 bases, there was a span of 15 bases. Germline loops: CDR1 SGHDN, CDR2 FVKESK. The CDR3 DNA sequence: TGTGCCAGCAGCCGAGGCGAAGGTTTCGCCATATATTTT. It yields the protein CASSRGEGFAIYF.

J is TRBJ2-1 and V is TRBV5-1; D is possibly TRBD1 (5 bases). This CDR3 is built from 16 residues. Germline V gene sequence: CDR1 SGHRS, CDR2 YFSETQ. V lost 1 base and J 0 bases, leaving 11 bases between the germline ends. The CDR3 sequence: CASSLRGRSSYNEQFF. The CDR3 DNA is TGCGCCAGCAGCTTGAGGGGCAGGAGCTCCTACAATGAGCAGTTCTTC.

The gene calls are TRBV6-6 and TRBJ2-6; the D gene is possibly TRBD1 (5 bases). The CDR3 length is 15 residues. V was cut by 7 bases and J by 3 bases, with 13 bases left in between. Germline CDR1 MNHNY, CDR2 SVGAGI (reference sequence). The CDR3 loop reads CASISQGYGANVLTF. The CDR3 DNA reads TGTGCCAGCATTAGTCAGGGTTATGGGGCCAACGTCCTGACTTTC.

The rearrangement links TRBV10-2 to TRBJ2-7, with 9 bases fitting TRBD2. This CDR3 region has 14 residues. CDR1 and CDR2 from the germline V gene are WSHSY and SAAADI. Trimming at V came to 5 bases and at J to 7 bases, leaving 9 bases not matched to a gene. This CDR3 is CASSFSGSSGEQYV. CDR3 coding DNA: TGCGCCAGCAGTTTTAGCGGGAGTTCTGGGGAGCAGTACGTC.

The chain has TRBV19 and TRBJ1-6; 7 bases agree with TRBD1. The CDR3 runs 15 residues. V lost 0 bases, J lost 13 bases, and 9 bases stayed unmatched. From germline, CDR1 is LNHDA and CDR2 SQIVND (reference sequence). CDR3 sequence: CASSIDARGQTPLHF. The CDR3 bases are TGTGCCAGTAGTATAGATGCGAGGGGGCAGACGCCCCTCCACTTT.

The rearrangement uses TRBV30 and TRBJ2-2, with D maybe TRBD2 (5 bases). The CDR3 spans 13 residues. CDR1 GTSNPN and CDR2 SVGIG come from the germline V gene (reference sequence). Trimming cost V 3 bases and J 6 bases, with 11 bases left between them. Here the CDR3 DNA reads TGTGCCTGGAGCCTGGGGAGATCCGGGGAGCTGTTTTTT. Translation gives CAWSLGRSGELFF.

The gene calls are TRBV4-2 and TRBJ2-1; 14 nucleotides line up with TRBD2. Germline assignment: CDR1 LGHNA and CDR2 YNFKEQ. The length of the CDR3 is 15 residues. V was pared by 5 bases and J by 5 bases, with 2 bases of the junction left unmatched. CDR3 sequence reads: CASSRGLAGDNEQFF. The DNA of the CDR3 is TGTGCCAGCAGCAGGGGACTAGCGGGAGACAATGAGCAGTTCTTC.

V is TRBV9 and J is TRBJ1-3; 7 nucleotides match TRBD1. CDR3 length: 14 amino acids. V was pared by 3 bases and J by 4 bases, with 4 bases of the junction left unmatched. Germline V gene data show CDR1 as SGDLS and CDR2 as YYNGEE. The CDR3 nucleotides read TGTGCCAGCAGCGAACGGACAGGCGGAAACACCATATATTTT. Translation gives CASSERTGGNTIYF. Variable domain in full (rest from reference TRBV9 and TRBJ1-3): DSGVTQTPKHLITATGQRVTLRCSPRSGDLSVYWYQQSLDQGLQFLIQYYNGEERAKGNILERFSAQQFPDLHSELNLSSLELGDSALYFCASSERTGGNTIYFGEGSWLTVV.

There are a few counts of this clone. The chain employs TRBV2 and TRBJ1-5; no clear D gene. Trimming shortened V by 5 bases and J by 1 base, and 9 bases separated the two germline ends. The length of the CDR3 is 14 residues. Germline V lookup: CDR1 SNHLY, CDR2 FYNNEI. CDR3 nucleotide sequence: TGTGCCAGCAGTTTTGACTCCAGCAATCAGCCCCAGCATTTT. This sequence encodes CASSFDSSNQPQHF. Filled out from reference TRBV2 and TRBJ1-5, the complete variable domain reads EPEVTQTPSHQVTQMGQEVILRCVPISNHLYFYWYRQILGQKVEFLVSFYNNEISEKSEIFDDQFSVERPDGSNFTLKIRSTKLEDSAMYFCASSFDSSNQPQHFGDGTRLSIL.

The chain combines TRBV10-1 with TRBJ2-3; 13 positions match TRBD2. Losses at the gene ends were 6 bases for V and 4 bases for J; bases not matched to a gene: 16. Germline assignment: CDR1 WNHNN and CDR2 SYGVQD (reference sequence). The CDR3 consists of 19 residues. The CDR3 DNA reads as TGCGCCAGCAGCGGCCCGGGACTAGCGGGAACAAGGCGGCCAGATACGCAGTATTTT. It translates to CASSGPGLAGTRRPDTQYF.